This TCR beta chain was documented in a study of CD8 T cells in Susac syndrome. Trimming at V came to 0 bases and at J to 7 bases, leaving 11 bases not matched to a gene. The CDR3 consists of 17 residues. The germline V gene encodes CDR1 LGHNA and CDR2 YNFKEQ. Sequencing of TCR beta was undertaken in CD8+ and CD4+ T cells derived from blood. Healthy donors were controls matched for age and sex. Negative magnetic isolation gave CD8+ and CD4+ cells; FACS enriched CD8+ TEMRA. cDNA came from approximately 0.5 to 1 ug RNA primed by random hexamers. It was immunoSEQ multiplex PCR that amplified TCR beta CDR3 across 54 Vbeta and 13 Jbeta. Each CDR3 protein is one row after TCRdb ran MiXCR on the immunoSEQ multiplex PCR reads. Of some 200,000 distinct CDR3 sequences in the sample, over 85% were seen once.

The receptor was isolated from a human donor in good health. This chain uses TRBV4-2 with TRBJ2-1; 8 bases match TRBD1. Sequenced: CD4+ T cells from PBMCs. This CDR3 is CASSQDGQGALKNEQFF. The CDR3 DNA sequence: TGTGCCAGCAGCCAAGATGGGCAGGGGGCTTTAAAGAATGAGCAGTTCTTC.